The present entry profiles one T cell receptor beta chain with its context. Its target is not known. This sample was included in a study of cytomegalovirus exposure and HLA in healthy donors. General study points: A later analysis found common viral pathogens apparently linked to several of the most significant clusters.

PCR employed 60 Vbeta and 13 Jbeta primers. Repertoires were generated with immunoSEQ multiplex PCR, while TCRdb's copy carries only in-frame clones and drops some. The table lists 120,000 or so clones, roughly 80% of them singletons. Material for sequencing was PBMCs. The receptor's source is a man aged 30 to 45 in good health and CMV-seropositive.

Here the CDR3 reads CAWSPMSNQPQHF. CDR3 nucleotides: TGTGCCTGGAGTCCCATGAGCAATCAGCCCCAGCATTTT. The rearrangement joins TRBV30 to TRBJ1-5; the D is unclear. The V end lost 2 bases, the J end lost 1 base, and 6 bases lay between the germline ends. The CDR3 length is 13 residues. CDR1 and CDR2 (germline): GTSNPN, SVGIG (reference sequence).